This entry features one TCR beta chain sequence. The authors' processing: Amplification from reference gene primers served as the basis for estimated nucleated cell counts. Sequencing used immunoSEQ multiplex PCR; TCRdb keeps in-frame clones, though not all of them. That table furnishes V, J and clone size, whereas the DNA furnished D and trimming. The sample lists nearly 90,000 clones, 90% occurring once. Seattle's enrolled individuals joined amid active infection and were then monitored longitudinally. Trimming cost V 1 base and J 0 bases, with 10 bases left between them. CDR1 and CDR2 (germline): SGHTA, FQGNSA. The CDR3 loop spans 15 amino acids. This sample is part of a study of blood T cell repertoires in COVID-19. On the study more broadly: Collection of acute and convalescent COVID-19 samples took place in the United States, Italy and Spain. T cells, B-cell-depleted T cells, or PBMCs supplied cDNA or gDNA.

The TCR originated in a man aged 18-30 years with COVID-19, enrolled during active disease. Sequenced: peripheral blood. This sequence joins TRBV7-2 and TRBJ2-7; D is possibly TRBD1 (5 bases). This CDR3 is CASSLDRSSSYEQYF. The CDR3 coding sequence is TGTGCCAGCAGCTTAGACAGGTCAAGCTCCTACGAGCAGTACTTC.